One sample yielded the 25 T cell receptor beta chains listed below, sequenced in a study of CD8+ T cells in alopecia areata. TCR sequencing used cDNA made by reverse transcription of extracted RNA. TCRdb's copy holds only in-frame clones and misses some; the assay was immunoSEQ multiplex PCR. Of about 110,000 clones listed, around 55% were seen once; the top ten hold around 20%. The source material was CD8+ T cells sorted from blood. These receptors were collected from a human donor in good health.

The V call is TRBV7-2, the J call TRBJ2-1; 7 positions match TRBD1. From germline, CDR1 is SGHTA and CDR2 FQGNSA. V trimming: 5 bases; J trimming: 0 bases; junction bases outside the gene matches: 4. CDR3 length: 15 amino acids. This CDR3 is CASSQWDSSYNEQFF. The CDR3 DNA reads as TGTGCCAGCAGCCAGTGGGACAGCTCCTACAATGAGCAGTTCTTC.

The CDR3 region has the DNA TGTGCCAGCAGCTTATCCGGGGTCTACAATGAGCAGTTCTTC. Encoded protein: CASSLSGVYNEQFF. The chain joins TRBV13 to TRBJ2-1, with a possible D match to TRBD2 (5 bases). Germline CDR1 PRHDT, CDR2 FYEKMQ (reference sequence). The V end lost 2 bases, the J end lost 3 bases, and 8 bases lay between the germline ends. The CDR3 covers 14 residues.

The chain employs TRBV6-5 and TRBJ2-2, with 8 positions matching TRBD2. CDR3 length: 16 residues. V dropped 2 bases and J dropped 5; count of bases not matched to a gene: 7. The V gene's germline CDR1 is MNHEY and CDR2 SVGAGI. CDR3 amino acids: CASSYLAGGGTGELFF. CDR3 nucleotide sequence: TGTGCCAGCAGTTACCTCGCGGGGGGCGGTACCGGGGAGCTGTTTTTT.

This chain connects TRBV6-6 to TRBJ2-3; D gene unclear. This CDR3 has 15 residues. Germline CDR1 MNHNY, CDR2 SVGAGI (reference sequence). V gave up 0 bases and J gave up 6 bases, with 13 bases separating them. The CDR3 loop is CASSYSTLATDTQYF. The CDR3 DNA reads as TGTGCCAGCAGTTACTCGACCTTAGCTACGGATACGCAGTATTTT.

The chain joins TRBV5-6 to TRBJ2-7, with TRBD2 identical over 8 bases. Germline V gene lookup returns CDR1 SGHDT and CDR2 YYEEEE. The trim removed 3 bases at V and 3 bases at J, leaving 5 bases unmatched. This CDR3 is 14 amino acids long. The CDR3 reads CASSSGLEVYEQYF. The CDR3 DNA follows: TGTGCCAGCAGCTCGGGACTAGAAGTCTACGAGCAGTACTTC.

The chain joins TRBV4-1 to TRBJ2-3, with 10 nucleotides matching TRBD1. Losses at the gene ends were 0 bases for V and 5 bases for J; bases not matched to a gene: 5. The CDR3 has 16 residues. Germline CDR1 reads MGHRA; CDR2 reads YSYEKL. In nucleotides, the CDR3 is TGCGCCAGCAGCCAAGATCTTGGACAGGGGGGAGATACGCAGTATTTT. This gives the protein CASSQDLGQGGDTQYF.

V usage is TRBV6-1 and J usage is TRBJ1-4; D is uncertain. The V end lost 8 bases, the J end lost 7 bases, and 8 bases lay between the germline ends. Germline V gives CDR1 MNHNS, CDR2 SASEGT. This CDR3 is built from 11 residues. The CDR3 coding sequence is TGTGCCAGCTTTCGGGGTGAAAAACTGTTTTTT. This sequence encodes CASFRGEKLFF.

The DNA of the CDR3 is TGTGCCAGCAGCTTGGAAGCTAGCGGGGGGCCCACAGATACGCAGTATTTT. Amino acid sequence: CASSLEASGGPTDTQYF. The chain couples TRBV5-4 to TRBJ2-3, with 11 bases that match TRBD2. Germline loops: CDR1 SGHNT, CDR2 YYREEE (reference sequence). V dropped 0 bases and J dropped 2; count of bases not matched to a gene: 5. This CDR3 contains 17 residues.

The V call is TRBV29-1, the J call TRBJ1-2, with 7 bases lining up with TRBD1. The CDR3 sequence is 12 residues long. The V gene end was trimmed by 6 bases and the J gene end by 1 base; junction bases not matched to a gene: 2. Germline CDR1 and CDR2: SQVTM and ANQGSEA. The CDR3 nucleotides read TGCAGCGTGGCAGGGGGTAACTATGGCTACACCTTC. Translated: CSVAGGNYGYTF.

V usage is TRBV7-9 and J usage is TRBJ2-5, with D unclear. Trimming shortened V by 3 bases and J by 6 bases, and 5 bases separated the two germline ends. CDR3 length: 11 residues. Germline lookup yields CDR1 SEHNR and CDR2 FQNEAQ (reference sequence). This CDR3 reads CASSFLKTQYF. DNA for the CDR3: TGTGCCAGCAGCTTTTTGAAGACCCAGTACTTC.

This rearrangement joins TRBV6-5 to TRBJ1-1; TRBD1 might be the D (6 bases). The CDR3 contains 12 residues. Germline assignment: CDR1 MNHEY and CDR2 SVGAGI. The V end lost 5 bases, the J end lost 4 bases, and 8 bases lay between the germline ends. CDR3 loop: CASSQGSTEAFF. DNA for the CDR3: TGTGCCAGCAGTCAGGGGAGCACTGAAGCTTTCTTT.

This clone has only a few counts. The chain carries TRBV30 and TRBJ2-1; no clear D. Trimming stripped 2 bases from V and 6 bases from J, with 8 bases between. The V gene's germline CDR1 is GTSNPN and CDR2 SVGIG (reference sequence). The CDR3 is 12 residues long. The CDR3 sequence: CAWSQIGNEQFF. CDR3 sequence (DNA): TGTGCCTGGAGTCAGATCGGCAATGAGCAGTTCTTC. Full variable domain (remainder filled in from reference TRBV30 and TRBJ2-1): SQTIHQWPATLVQPVGSPLSLECTVEGTSNPNLYWYRQAAGRGLQLLFYSVGIGQISSEVPQNLSASRPQDRQFILSSKKLLLSDSGFYLCAWSQIGNEQFFGPGTRLTVL.

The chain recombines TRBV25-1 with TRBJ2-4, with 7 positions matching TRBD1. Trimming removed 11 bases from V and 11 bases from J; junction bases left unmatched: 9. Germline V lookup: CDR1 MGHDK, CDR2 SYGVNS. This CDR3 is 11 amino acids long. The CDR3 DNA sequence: TGTGCCGCAGGGGGAACGGCGGTTCAGTACTTC. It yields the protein CAAGGTAVQYF.

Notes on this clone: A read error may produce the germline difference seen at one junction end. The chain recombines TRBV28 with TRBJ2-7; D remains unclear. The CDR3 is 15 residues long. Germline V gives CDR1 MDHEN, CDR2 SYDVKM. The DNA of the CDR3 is TGTGCCAGCAGTCCCTCCCTGCGAGGCTCCGACGAGCAGTACTTC. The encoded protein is CASSPSLRGSDEQYF.

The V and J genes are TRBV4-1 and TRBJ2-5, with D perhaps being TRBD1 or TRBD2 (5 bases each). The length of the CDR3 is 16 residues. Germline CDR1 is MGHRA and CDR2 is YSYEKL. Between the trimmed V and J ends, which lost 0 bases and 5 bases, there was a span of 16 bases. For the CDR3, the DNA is TGCGCCAGCAGCCAAGAACGGGACGGCGACGCGGAGACCCAGTACTTC. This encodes CASSQERDGDAETQYF.

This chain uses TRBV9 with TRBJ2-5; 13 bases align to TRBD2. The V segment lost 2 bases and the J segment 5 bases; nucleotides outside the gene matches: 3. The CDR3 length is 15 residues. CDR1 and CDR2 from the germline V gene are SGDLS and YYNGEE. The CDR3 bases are TGTGCCAGCAGCGTTCTGACTAGCGGGGGGGAGACCCAGTACTTC. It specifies CASSVLTSGGETQYF.

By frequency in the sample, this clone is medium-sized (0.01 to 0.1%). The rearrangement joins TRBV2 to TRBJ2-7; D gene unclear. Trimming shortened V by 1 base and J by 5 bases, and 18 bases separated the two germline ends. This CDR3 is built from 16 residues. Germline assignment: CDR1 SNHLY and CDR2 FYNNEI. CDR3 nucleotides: TGTGCCAGCAGTGAAGGAGGAGACCCGGCCCCCAACGAGCAGTACTTC. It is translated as CASSEGGDPAPNEQYF.

CDR3 loop: CASSPIRRDRGTYEQYF. The CDR3 coding sequence is TGTGCCAGCAGCCCGATCCGCCGGGACAGGGGTACCTACGAGCAGTACTTC. The rearrangement joins TRBV7-8 to TRBJ2-7; 10 bases map to TRBD1. Germline V gene data show CDR1 as SGHVS and CDR2 as FQNEAQ. The V segment lost 5 bases and the J segment 2 bases; nucleotides outside the gene matches: 12. The CDR3 consists of 17 residues. Using reference TRBV7-8 and TRBJ2-7 for the parts outside the CDR3, the full variable domain is GAGVSQSPRYKVAKRGQDVALRCDPISGHVSLFWYQQALGQGPEFLTYFQNEAQLDKSGLPSDRFFAERPEGSVSTLKIQRTQQEDSAVYLCASSPIRRDRGTYEQYFGPGTRLTVT.

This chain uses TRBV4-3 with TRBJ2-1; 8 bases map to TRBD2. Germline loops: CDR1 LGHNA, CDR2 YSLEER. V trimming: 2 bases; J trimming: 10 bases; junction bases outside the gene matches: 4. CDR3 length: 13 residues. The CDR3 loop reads CASSQFTSGEQFF. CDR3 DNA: TGCGCCAGCAGCCAATTCACTAGCGGAGAGCAGTTCTTC.

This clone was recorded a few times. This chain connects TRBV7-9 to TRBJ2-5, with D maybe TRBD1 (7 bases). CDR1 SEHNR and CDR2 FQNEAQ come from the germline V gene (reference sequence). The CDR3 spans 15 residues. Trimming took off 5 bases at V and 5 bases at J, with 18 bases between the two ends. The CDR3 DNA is TGTGCCAGCAGCACCCCCACAGGGGCGGGGGAGACCCAGTACTTC. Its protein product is CASSTPTGAGETQYF. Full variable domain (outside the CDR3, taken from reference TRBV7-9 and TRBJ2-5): DTGVSQNPRHKITKRGQNVTFRCDPISEHNRLYWYRQTLGQGPEFLTYFQNEAQLEKSRLLSDRFSAERPKGSFSTLEIQRTEQGDSAMYLCASSTPTGAGETQYFGPGTRLLVL.

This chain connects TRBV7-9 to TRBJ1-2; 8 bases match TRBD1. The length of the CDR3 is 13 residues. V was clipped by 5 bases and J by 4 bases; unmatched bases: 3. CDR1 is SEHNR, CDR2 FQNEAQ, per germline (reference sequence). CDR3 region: CASSHQGAYGYTF. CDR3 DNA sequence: TGTGCCAGCAGCCATCAGGGGGCCTATGGCTACACCTTC. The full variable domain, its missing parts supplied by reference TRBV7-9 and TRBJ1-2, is DTGVSQNPRHKITKRGQNVTFRCDPISEHNRLYWYRQTLGQGPEFLTYFQNEAQLEKSRLLSDRFSAERPKGSFSTLEIQRTEQGDSAMYLCASSHQGAYGYTFGSGTRLTVV.

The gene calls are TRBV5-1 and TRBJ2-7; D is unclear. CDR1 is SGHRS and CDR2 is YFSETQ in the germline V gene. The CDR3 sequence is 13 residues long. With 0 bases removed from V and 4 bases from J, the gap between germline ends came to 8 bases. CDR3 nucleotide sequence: TGCGCCAGCAGCTTGGGTCCGGCTTACGAGCAGTACTTC. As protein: CASSLGPAYEQYF. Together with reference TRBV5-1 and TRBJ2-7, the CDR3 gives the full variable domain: KAGVTQTPRYLIKTRGQQVTLSCSPISGHRSVSWYQQTPGQGLQFLFEYFSETQRNKGNFPGRFSGRQFSNSRSEMNVSTLELGDSALYLCASSLGPAYEQYFGPGTRLTVT.

The CDR3: CASSHLPTGTGPYGYTF. As DNA, the CDR3 is TGTGCCAGCAGCCACCTGCCCACAGGGACGGGGCCCTATGGCTACACCTTC. This chain connects TRBV27 to TRBJ1-2; D might be TRBD1 (6 bases). V was cut by 6 bases and J by 4 bases, with 24 bases left in between. Germline CDR1 and CDR2: MNHEY and SMNVEV (reference sequence). The CDR3 is 17 amino acids.

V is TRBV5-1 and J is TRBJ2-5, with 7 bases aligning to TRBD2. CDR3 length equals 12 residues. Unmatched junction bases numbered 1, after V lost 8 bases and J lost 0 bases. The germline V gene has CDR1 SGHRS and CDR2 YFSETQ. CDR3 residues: CASTSDQETQYF. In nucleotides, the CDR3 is TGCGCCAGTACTAGCGACCAAGAGACCCAGTACTTC.

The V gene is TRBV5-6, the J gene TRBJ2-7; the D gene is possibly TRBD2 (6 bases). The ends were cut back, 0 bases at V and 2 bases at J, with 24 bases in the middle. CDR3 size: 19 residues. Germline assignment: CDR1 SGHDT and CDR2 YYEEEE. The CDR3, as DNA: TGTGCCAGCAGCTTGGCCGCGTTAATTAGGAGGGGCGTCCCCTACGAGCAGTACTTC. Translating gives CASSLAALIRRGVPYEQYF.